This T cell receptor (beta chain) derives from a study of blood T cell repertoires in COVID-19. Profiled with immunoSEQ multiplex PCR; TCRdb holds only in-frame clones, not every one. The data hold about 140,000 clones, with roughly 84% observed a single time. The CDR3 has 14 amino acids. CDR1 and CDR2 (germline): SGHTA, FQGTGA. The germline V and J ends were trimmed by 3 bases and 6 bases, with 14 bases remaining between them. The V and J genes are TRBV7-3 and TRBJ1-2; D possibly corresponds to TRBD1 (5 bases). The sequence came from a young man with COVID-19, enrolled during active disease. The sequencing input was peripheral blood. CDR3 residues: CASSLGGAPDGYTF. In DNA form, the CDR3 reads TGTGCCAGCAGCTTGGGAGGGGCGCCGGATGGCTACACCTTC.